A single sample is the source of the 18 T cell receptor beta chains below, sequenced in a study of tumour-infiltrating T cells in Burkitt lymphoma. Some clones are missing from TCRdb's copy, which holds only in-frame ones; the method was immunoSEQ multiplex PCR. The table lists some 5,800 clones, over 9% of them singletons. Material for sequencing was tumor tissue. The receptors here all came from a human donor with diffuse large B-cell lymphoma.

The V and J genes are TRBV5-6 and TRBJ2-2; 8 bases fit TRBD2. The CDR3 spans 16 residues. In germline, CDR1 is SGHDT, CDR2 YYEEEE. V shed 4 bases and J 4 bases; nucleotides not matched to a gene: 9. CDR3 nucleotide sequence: TGTGCCAGCAGCCCTGCGGGGGGCCTCTCCACCGGGGAGCTGTTTTTT. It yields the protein CASSPAGGLSTGELFF.

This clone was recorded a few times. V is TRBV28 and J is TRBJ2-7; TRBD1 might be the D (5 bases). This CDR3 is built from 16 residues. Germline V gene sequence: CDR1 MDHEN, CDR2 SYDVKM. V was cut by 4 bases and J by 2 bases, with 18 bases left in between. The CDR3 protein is CASSSWGAALPYEQYF. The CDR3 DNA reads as TGTGCCAGCAGTTCGTGGGGCGCGGCCCTCCCCTACGAGCAGTACTTC.

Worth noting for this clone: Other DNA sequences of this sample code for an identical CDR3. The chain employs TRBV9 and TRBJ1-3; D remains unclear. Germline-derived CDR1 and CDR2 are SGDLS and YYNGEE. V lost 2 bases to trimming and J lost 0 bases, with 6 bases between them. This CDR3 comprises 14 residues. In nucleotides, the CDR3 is TGTGCCAGCAGCGTTGAAGGCTCTGGAAACACCATATATTTT. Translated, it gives CASSVEGSGNTIYF.

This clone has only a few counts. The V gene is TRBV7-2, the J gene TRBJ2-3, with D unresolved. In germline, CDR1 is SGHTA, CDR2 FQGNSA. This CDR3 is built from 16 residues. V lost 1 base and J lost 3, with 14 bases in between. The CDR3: CASSLVQALGTDTQYF. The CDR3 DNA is TGTGCCAGCAGCTTAGTCCAGGCTTTAGGGACAGATACGCAGTATTTT.

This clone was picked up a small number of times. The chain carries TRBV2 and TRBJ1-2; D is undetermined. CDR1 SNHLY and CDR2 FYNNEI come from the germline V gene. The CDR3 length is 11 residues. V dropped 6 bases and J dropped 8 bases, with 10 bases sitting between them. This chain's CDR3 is CASRISGGYTF. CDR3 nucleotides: TGTGCCAGCAGGATCTCGGGAGGCTACACCTTC.

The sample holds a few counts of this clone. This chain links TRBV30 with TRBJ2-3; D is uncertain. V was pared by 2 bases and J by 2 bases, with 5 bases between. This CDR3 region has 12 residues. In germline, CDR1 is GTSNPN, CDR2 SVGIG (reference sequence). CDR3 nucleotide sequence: TGTGCCTGGAGTCCCCCCACAGATACGCAGTATTTT. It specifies CAWSPPTDTQYF. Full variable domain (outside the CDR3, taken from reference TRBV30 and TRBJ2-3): SQTIHQWPATLVQPVGSPLSLECTVEGTSNPNLYWYRQAAGRGLQLLFYSVGIGQISSEVPQNLSASRPQDRQFILSSKKLLLSDSGFYLCAWSPPTDTQYFGPGTRLTVL.

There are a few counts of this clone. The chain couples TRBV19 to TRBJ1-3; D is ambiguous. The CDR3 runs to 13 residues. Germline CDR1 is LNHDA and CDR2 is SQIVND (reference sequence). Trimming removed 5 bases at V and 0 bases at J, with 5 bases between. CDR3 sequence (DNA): TGTGCCAGTAGTGTCCACTCTGGAAACACCATATATTTT. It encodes CASSVHSGNTIYF.

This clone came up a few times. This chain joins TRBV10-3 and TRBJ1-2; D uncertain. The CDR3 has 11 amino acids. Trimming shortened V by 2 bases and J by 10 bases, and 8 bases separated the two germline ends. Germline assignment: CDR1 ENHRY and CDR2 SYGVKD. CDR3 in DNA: TGTGCCATCAGTGAGCTCGCGTACTACACCTTC. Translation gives CAISELAYYTF.

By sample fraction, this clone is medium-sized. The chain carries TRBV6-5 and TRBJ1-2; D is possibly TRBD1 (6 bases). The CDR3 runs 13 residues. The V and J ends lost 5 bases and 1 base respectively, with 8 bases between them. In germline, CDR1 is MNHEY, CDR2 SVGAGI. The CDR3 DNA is TGTGCCAGCAGTATGGGACATAACTATGGCTACACCTTC. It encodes CASSMGHNYGYTF.

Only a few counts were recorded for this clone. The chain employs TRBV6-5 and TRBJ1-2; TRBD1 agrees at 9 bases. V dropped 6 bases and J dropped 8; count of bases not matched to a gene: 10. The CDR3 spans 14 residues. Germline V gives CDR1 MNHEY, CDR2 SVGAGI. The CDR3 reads CASRTGGAPRGYTF. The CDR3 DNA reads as TGTGCCAGCAGGACAGGGGGAGCCCCTAGGGGCTACACCTTC.

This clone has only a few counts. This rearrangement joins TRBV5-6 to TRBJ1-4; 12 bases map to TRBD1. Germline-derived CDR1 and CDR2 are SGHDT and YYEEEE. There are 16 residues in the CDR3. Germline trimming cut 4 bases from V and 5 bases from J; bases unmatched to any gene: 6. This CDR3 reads CASSPGTGGRNEKLFF. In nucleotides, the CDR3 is TGTGCCAGCAGCCCGGGGACAGGGGGCAGGAATGAAAAACTGTTTTTT.

The CDR3 region has the DNA TGTGCCAGCAGTCGGGGACAGTCCGGGGAGCTGTTTTTT. It specifies CASSRGQSGELFF. The chain links TRBV27 to TRBJ2-2, with 7 bases matching TRBD1. Looked up from germline, CDR1 is MNHEY and CDR2 is SMNVEV (reference sequence). Losses at the gene ends were 5 bases for V and 6 bases for J; bases not matched to a gene: 3. The CDR3 loop spans 13 amino acids.

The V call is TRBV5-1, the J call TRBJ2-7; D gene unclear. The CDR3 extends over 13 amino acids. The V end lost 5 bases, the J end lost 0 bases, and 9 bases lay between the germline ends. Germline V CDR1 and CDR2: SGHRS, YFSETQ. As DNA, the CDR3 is TGCGCCAGCAGTTTAGACCTCTCCTACGAGCAGTACTTC. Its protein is CASSLDLSYEQYF.

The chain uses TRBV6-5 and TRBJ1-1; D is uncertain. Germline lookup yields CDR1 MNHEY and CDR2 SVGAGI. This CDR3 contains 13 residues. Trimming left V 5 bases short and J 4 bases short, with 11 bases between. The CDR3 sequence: CASSGEWGTEAFF. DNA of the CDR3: TGTGCCAGCAGTGGCGAGTGGGGCACTGAAGCTTTCTTT.

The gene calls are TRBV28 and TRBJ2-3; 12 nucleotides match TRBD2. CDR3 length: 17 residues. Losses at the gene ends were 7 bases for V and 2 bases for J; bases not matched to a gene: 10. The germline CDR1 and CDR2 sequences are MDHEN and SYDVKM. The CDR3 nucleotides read TGTGCCAGCACTAAACCTGGACTAGCGGGGTTCACAGATACGCAGTATTTT. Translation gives CASTKPGLAGFTDTQYF.

CDR3 DNA sequence: TGTGCCACCAGCAGAGGACACTACGAGCAGTACTTC. Translated, it gives CATSRGHYEQYF. The rearrangement links TRBV15 to TRBJ2-7, with no clear D. V lost 1 base and J 3 bases, leaving 4 bases between the germline ends. Germline V lookup: CDR1 LNHNV, CDR2 YYDKDF (reference sequence). The CDR3 loop spans 12 amino acids.

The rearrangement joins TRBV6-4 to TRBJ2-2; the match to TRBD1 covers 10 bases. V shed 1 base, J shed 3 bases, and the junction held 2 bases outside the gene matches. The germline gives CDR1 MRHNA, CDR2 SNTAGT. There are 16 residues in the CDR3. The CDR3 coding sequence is TGTGCCAGCAGTGACTTTGGGACAGGGGACACCGGGGAGCTGTTTTTT. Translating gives CASSDFGTGDTGELFF.

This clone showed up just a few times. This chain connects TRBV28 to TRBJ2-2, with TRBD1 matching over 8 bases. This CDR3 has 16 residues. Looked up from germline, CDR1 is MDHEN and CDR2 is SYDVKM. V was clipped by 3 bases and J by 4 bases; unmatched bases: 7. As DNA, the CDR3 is TGTGCCAGCAGTTTTCTCGGGACAGGAGGCACCGGGGAGCTGTTTTTT. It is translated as CASSFLGTGGTGELFF.